The rows below give T cell receptor beta chains drawn from one sample of a study of T-cell memory formation after mild COVID-19. TCRdb ran MiXCR on the 5' RACE reads and lists one entry per CDR3 protein. The sample contains fewer than 250,000 distinct CDR3 sequences, 27% of which appear only once. Input material: PBMCs or a T cell subset sorted from them (not recorded which). The receptors derive from an adult woman who had mild COVID-19 (a few samples of this study predate the infection). Cell type and time point are not known. The CDR3 runs from the conserved cysteine through the conserved F or W. Fields, in order: CDR3 length, V gene, clone size, D gene, J gene, CDR3 protein, CDR3 DNA. The D gene is left open where the match is weak. The listing skips clone size in some rows; elsewhere it reads once, few, many or a size class.

>15|TRBV7-2|.|.|TRBJ2-7
CASSVHRDLSYEQYF
TGTGCCAGCAGCGTTCACAGGGACCTCTCCTACGAGCAGTACTTC
>16|TRBV15|.|TRBD2|TRBJ2-5
CATSTLAAGAWETQYF
TGTGCCACCAGCACCCTAGCGGCGGGAGCTTGGGAGACCCAGTACTTC
>14|TRBV6-2/TRBV6-3|.|TRBD1|TRBJ2-2
CASSLSTGAGELFF
TGTGCCAGCAGCTTATCTACAGGGGCCGGGGAGCTGTTTTTT
>14|TRBV7-2|many|TRBD2|TRBJ2-5
CASSLGTSRETQYF
TGTGCCAGCAGCCTAGGGACTAGCAGAGAGACCCAGTACTTC
>14|TRBV28|few|.|TRBJ2-1
CASSRRSSYNEQFF
TGTGCCAGCAGCCGGAGGAGCTCCTACAATGAGCAGTTCTTC
>15|TRBV7-6|few|TRBD1|TRBJ1-2
CASSPTGGAGYGYTF
TGTGCCAGCAGCCCTACAGGGGGCGCCGGCTATGGCTACACCTTC
>14|TRBV20-1|.|.|TRBJ2-7
CSARKGLPSYEQYF
TGCAGTGCTAGGAAGGGATTACCCTCCTACGAGCAGTACTTC
>13|TRBV12-3/TRBV12-4|.|TRBD1|TRBJ2-2
CASGDSPTGELFF
TGTGCCAGCGGGGACAGCCCGACCGGGGAGCTGTTTTTT
>15|TRBV20-1|few|.|TRBJ2-3
CSARARDEGRDTQYF
TGCAGTGCTAGAGCCCGGGACGAAGGAAGAGATACGCAGTATTTT
>12|TRBV2|.|.|TRBJ2-3
CASKGTTDTQYF
TGTGCCAGCAAAGGAACCACAGATACGCAGTATTTT
>14|TRBV7-8|many|TRBD1|TRBJ2-1
CASSTRQGSNEQFF
TGTGCCAGCAGCACCAGACAGGGTAGTAATGAGCAGTTCTTC
>12|TRBV29-1|few|.|TRBJ2-3
CSVEGAVDTQYF
TGCAGCGTTGAGGGGGCTGTCGATACGCAGTATTTT
>14|TRBV5-1|.|TRBD1|TRBJ1-1
CASSVGQVNTEAFF
TGCGCCAGCAGCGTAGGACAGGTGAACACTGAAGCTTTCTTT
>14|TRBV9|few|.|TRBJ2-2
CASSVVSGTGELFF
TGTGCCAGCAGCGTAGTATCGGGGACCGGGGAGCTGTTTTTT
>13|TRBV12-3/TRBV12-4|.|.|TRBJ2-5
CASSFQDQETQYF
TGTGCCAGCAGTTTCCAAGATCAAGAGACCCAGTACTTC
>16|TRBV7-9|few|.|TRBJ2-1
CASSLADGTTYNEQFF
TGTGCCAGCAGCTTAGCGGACGGGACCACCTACAATGAGCAGTTCTTC
>16|TRBV12-3/TRBV12-4|.|TRBD2|TRBJ2-3
CASSSPLAGGGHTQYF
TGTGCCAGCAGTTCCCCGTTGGCGGGAGGGGGACATACGCAGTATTTT
>16|TRBV20-1|few|TRBD2|TRBJ2-1
CSARAPLAVSYNEQFF
TGCAGTGCTAGGGCCCCTCTAGCGGTATCCTACAATGAGCAGTTCTTC
>14|TRBV4-3|.|TRBD1|TRBJ2-3
CASTKQGVEDTQYF
TGCGCCAGCACTAAACAGGGGGTGGAAGATACGCAGTATTTT
>13|TRBV11-3|few|.|TRBJ1-1
CASSRRQNTEAFF
TGTGCCAGCAGCCGAAGGCAGAACACTGAAGCTTTCTTT
>15|TRBV3-1|.|.|TRBJ2-3
CASSPDGGTADTQYF
TGTGCCAGCAGCCCCGACGGAGGAACGGCAGATACGCAGTATTTT
>17|TRBV3-1|.|TRBD1|TRBJ2-1
CASSRALGQRQYNEQFF
TGTGCCAGCAGCCGAGCGCTGGGACAGCGCCAATACAATGAGCAGTTCTTC
>12|TRBV11-2|.|.|TRBJ2-5
CASSQGFETQYF
TGTGCCAGCAGTCAGGGTTTTGAGACCCAGTACTTC
>16|TRBV14|.|.|TRBJ1-2
CASSQDSGFPAHGYTF
TGTGCCAGCAGCCAAGATTCAGGTTTCCCCGCTCATGGCTACACCTTC
>13|TRBV6-5|once|.|TRBJ2-3
CASRPGRTDTQYF
TGTGCCAGCCGTCCGGGCAGAACAGATACGCAGTATTTT
>15|TRBV27|.|.|TRBJ1-3
CASSRATGGGNTIYF
TGTGCCAGCAGTCGCGCGACAGGTGGTGGAAACACCATATATTTT
>17|TRBV4-1|few|TRBD2|TRBJ2-1
CASSQVAGTSSADEQFF
TGCGCCAGCAGCCAGGTAGCCGGGACTAGCAGTGCCGATGAGCAGTTCTTC
>19|TRBV20-1|.|.|TRBJ2-1
CSARGPGHRESPLANEQFF
TGCAGTGCTAGGGGCCCCGGACACAGGGAAAGCCCTTTGGCCAATGAGCAGTTCTTC
>16|TRBV4-1|.|TRBD1|TRBJ1-2
CASSQVPGQGVDGYTF
TGCGCCAGCAGCCAAGTGCCCGGACAGGGGGTCGATGGCTACACCTTC
>16|TRBV12-3/TRBV12-4|.|.|TRBJ2-2
CASSLAFVGQSGELFF
TGTGCCAGCAGTTTAGCGTTTGTTGGTCAGTCCGGGGAGCTGTTTTTT
>14|TRBV6-1|many|TRBD2|TRBJ2-7
CASVTSGSSYEQYF
TGTGCCAGCGTCACTAGCGGGAGCTCCTACGAGCAGTACTTC
>14|TRBV6-5|.|.|TRBJ2-5
CASSYITGIETQYF
TGTGCCAGCAGTTACATCACAGGGATTGAGACCCAGTACTTC
>16|TRBV10-3|.|.|TRBJ2-5
CAISETLPDVQETQYF
TGTGCCATCAGTGAGACCCTCCCTGATGTCCAAGAGACCCAGTACTTC
>16|TRBV10-3|.|.|TRBJ2-7
CAISEFQRTVRSEQYF
TGTGCCATCAGTGAATTTCAAAGGACTGTGCGGAGCGAGCAGTACTTC
>14|TRBV12-3/TRBV12-4|.|TRBD1|TRBJ1-2
CASSPPGQAYGYTF
TGTGCCAGCAGTCCCCCGGGACAGGCTTATGGCTACACCTTC
>17|TRBV5-1|few|.|TRBJ1-1
CASSLAGDLAYSTEAFF
TGCGCCAGCAGCTTGGCCGGGGATTTGGCTTATAGCACTGAAGCTTTCTTT
>11|TRBV7-2|few|.|TRBJ2-7
CASTGSYEQYF
TGTGCCAGCACCGGCTCCTACGAGCAGTACTTC
>14|TRBV6-6|few|.|TRBJ2-4
CASRTLGGRNIQYF
TGTGCCAGCAGAACTCTGGGGGGACGAAACATTCAGTACTTC
>15|TRBV27|.|TRBD2|TRBJ2-7
CASSLWGSGGYEQYF
TGTGCCAGCAGTTTATGGGGTAGCGGGGGGTACGAGCAGTACTTC
>14|TRBV29-1|few|TRBD1|TRBJ2-1
CSVLGQALSNEQFF
TGCAGCGTTTTAGGACAGGCCTTATCCAATGAGCAGTTCTTC
>14|TRBV5-1|few|.|TRBJ1-1
CASSRGDVNTEAFF
TGCGCCAGCAGCCGCGGGGACGTGAACACTGAAGCTTTCTTT
>13|TRBV18|few|.|TRBJ2-5
CASSPQRQETQYF
TGTGCCAGCTCACCACAGCGGCAAGAGACCCAGTACTTC
>16|TRBV5-1|.|TRBD1|TRBJ1-2
CASSLGQGTSNYGYTF
TGCGCCAGCAGCTTGGGACAGGGAACGTCTAACTATGGCTACACCTTC
>14|TRBV28|.|TRBD2|TRBJ2-1
CASRGTMPYNEQFF
TGTGCCAGCAGGGGGACTATGCCCTACAATGAGCAGTTCTTC
>15|TRBV12-3/TRBV12-4|few|TRBD2|TRBJ2-1
CASIPGGFSYNEQFF
TGTGCCAGCATTCCGGGAGGCTTTTCCTACAATGAGCAGTTCTTC
>14|TRBV3-1|.|.|TRBJ2-2
CASSQLGYTGELFF
TGTGCCAGCAGCCAGCTAGGGTATACCGGGGAGCTGTTTTTT
>14|TRBV9|.|TRBD1|TRBJ1-1
CASSGRTGNSEAFF
TGTGCCAGCAGCGGACGGACAGGGAACTCTGAAGCTTTCTTT
>15|TRBV5-1|few|TRBD1|TRBJ1-1
CASSTGAALSTEAFF
TGCGCCAGCAGCACAGGGGCTGCTTTGAGCACTGAAGCTTTCTTT
>13|TRBV5-1|.|TRBD1|TRBJ1-2
CASSSGSGTGDTF
TGCGCCAGCAGCTCTGGATCCGGGACAGGGGACACCTTC
>13|TRBV5-1|.|.|TRBJ2-7
CASSLSLEGEQYF
TGCGCCAGCAGCTTGAGCCTAGAAGGCGAGCAGTACTTC
>14|TRBV7-9|few|.|TRBJ2-1
CASSPIDEYNEQFF
TGTGCCAGCAGCCCGATCGACGAGTACAATGAGCAGTTCTTC
>17|TRBV14|.|.|TRBJ1-4
CASSLRRGSGTNEKLFF
TGTGCCAGCAGCCTTCGACGGGGTTCGGGTACTAATGAAAAACTGTTTTTT
>15|TRBV30|.|.|TRBJ1-6
CAWSVLGGVGSPLHF
TGTGCCTGGAGTGTACTGGGAGGGGTCGGTTCACCCCTCCACTTT